Listed below are T cell receptor beta chains from one sample, sequenced in a study of cytomegalovirus exposure and HLA in healthy donors. Sequencing was performed with immunoSEQ multiplex PCR; in TCRdb, only in-frame clones are kept and a portion is missing. Here the sample spans more than 95,000 clones, roughly three quarters being singletons. The sequenced sample was PBMCs. These receptors all stem from a middle-aged woman in good health and CMV-seronegative. CDR3s include the opening cysteine and the closing phenylalanine or tryptophan. Each record gives: V gene, D gene, clone size, J gene, CDR3 protein, CDR3 DNA. The D gene is left open where the match is weak. Size is stated for part of the rows, as once, few or many counts, or as a class when the clone is expanded.

v_gene: TRBV6-5
d_gene: TRBD2
abundance: .
j_gene: TRBJ2-7
CDR3aa: CASSYSSGIAYEQYF
CDR3nt: TGTGCCAGCAGTTACTCGAGCGGGATTGCCTACGAGCAGTACTTC

v_gene: TRBV7-9
d_gene: .
abundance: once
j_gene: TRBJ1-2
CDR3aa: CASSLGMRALYGYTF
CDR3nt: TGTGCCAGCAGCTTAGGAATGAGGGCGCTATATGGCTACACCTTC

v_gene: TRBV28
d_gene: .
abundance: .
j_gene: TRBJ2-7
CDR3aa: CASSLRLEAPYEQYF
CDR3nt: TGTGCCAGCAGTTTACGTCTGGAGGCCCCCTACGAGCAGTACTTC

v_gene: TRBV5-6
d_gene: TRBD1
abundance: .
j_gene: TRBJ1-5
CDR3aa: CASSWGGQGPKHF
CDR3nt: TGTGCCAGCAGCTGGGGGGGACAGGGGCCTAAGCATTTT

v_gene: TRBV18
d_gene: .
abundance: .
j_gene: TRBJ2-7
CDR3aa: CASLAPGGISYEQYF
CDR3nt: TGTGCCAGCCTCGCCCCCGGCGGGATTAGCTACGAGCAGTACTTC

v_gene: TRBV6-5
d_gene: TRBD1
abundance: .
j_gene: TRBJ1-2
CDR3aa: CASTIDRVGYGYTF
CDR3nt: TGTGCCAGCACGATCGACAGGGTCGGTTATGGCTACACCTTC

v_gene: TRBV6-6
d_gene: .
abundance: .
j_gene: TRBJ1-1
CDR3aa: CASSRREHEKAFF
CDR3nt: TGTGCCAGCAGTAGGCGGGAACACGAGAAAGCTTTCTTT

v_gene: TRBV7-9
d_gene: TRBD2
abundance: .
j_gene: TRBJ2-7
CDR3aa: CASSLSGTSYEQYF
CDR3nt: TGTGCCAGCAGCTTAAGCGGGACTTCCTACGAGCAGTACTTC

v_gene: TRBV6-1
d_gene: TRBD2
abundance: .
j_gene: TRBJ2-7
CDR3aa: CASSGLAGDVWGYEQYF
CDR3nt: TGTGCCAGCAGTGGACTAGCGGGAGATGTATGGGGTTACGAGCAGTACTTC

v_gene: TRBV7-2
d_gene: .
abundance: .
j_gene: TRBJ2-5
CDR3aa: CASSLRGKETQYF
CDR3nt: TGTGCCAGCAGCTTAAGGGGTAAAGAGACCCAGTACTTC

v_gene: TRBV6-5
d_gene: TRBD2
abundance: .
j_gene: TRBJ2-3
CDR3aa: CASASGSNTDTQYF
CDR3nt: TGTGCCAGCGCGAGCGGGAGTAACACAGATACGCAGTATTTT

v_gene: TRBV27
d_gene: .
abundance: .
j_gene: TRBJ2-1
CDR3aa: CASRTIAGGGQFF
CDR3nt: TGTGCCAGCAGGACGATAGCGGGCGGGGGCCAGTTCTTC

v_gene: TRBV9
d_gene: .
abundance: .
j_gene: TRBJ2-1
CDR3aa: CASSVDRDEQFF
CDR3nt: TGTGCCAGCAGCGTAGATCGAGATGAGCAGTTCTTC

v_gene: TRBV7-6
d_gene: TRBD2
abundance: .
j_gene: TRBJ2-7
CDR3aa: CAIGEGPYEQYF
CDR3nt: TGTGCCATTGGGGAGGGCCCCTACGAGCAGTACTTC

v_gene: TRBV27
d_gene: .
abundance: .
j_gene: TRBJ1-6
CDR3aa: CASSPAYNSPLHF
CDR3nt: TGTGCCAGCAGCCCTGCCTATAATTCACCCCTCCACTTT

v_gene: TRBV5-6
d_gene: TRBD1
abundance: few
j_gene: TRBJ1-5
CDR3aa: CASSFGQGGQPQHF
CDR3nt: TGTGCCAGCAGCTTCGGACAGGGTGGACAGCCCCAGCATTTT

v_gene: TRBV6-5
d_gene: TRBD1
abundance: few
j_gene: TRBJ2-3
CDR3aa: CASSYTGQGARDTQYF
CDR3nt: TGTGCCAGCAGTTACACGGGACAGGGGGCGAGAGATACGCAGTATTTT

v_gene: TRBV4-3
d_gene: .
abundance: .
j_gene: TRBJ1-2
CDR3aa: CARKTYGYTF
CDR3nt: TGCGCCAGAAAAACTTATGGCTACACCTTC

v_gene: TRBV27
d_gene: .
abundance: .
j_gene: TRBJ1-5
CDR3aa: CASSLSSNQPQHF
CDR3nt: TGTGCCAGCAGTTTGAGTAGCAATCAGCCCCAGCATTTT

v_gene: TRBV28
d_gene: .
abundance: .
j_gene: TRBJ1-2
CDR3aa: CATMDTPNYGYTF
CDR3nt: TGTGCCACCATGGACACTCCCAACTATGGCTACACCTTC

v_gene: TRBV6-5
d_gene: .
abundance: once
j_gene: TRBJ2-7
CDR3aa: CASSYSSFAYEQYF
CDR3nt: TGTGCCAGCAGTTACAGTAGTTTTGCCTACGAGCAGTACTTC

v_gene: TRBV28
d_gene: TRBD2
abundance: .
j_gene: TRBJ2-1
CDR3aa: CASSLYTGGHNEQFF
CDR3nt: TGTGCCAGCAGTTTATACACGGGAGGGCACAATGAGCAGTTCTTC

v_gene: TRBV27
d_gene: TRBD1
abundance: medium-sized
j_gene: TRBJ1-5
CDR3aa: CASSRQGGSYSNQPQHF
CDR3nt: TGTGCCAGCAGTAGACAGGGTGGAAGTTATAGCAATCAGCCCCAGCATTTT

v_gene: TRBV29-1
d_gene: .
abundance: .
j_gene: TRBJ2-7
CDR3aa: CSAQGVGPYEQYF
CDR3nt: TGCAGCGCCCAAGGGGTAGGACCTTACGAGCAGTACTTC

v_gene: TRBV7-9
d_gene: .
abundance: .
j_gene: TRBJ2-7
CDR3aa: CSSSLRSGAEQYF
CDR3nt: TGTTCCAGCAGCTTAAGATCTGGAGCCGAGCAGTACTTC

v_gene: TRBV25-1
d_gene: .
abundance: .
j_gene: TRBJ1-2
CDR3aa: CASSGSTTGWGHGYTF
CDR3nt: TGTGCCAGCAGCGGATCCACGACAGGTTGGGGTCATGGCTACACCTTC

v_gene: TRBV6-5
d_gene: .
abundance: once
j_gene: TRBJ1-2
CDR3aa: CASSARPGSYTF
CDR3nt: TGTGCCAGCAGTGCTCGACCGGGTAGCTACACCTTC

v_gene: TRBV6-5
d_gene: .
abundance: .
j_gene: TRBJ1-1
CDR3aa: CASSVHRAVGTEAFF
CDR3nt: TGTGCCAGCAGTGTGCACAGGGCTGTTGGCACTGAAGCTTTCTTT

v_gene: TRBV19
d_gene: TRBD2
abundance: few
j_gene: TRBJ2-5
CDR3aa: CASRLAGSETQYF
CDR3nt: TGTGCCTCAAGACTAGCGGGATCGGAGACCCAGTACTTC

v_gene: TRBV7-6
d_gene: TRBD1
abundance: .
j_gene: TRBJ1-1
CDR3aa: CASSLDRGNTEAFF
CDR3nt: TGTGCCAGCAGCCTTGACAGGGGGAACACTGAAGCTTTCTTT

v_gene: TRBV18
d_gene: TRBD1
abundance: .
j_gene: TRBJ2-2
CDR3aa: CASSPQQGIALNTGELFF
CDR3nt: TGTGCCAGCTCACCACAACAGGGGATAGCGCTGAACACCGGGGAGCTGTTTTTT

v_gene: TRBV28
d_gene: .
abundance: .
j_gene: TRBJ1-2
CDR3aa: CASSLLGRVLGTNYGYTF
CDR3nt: TGTGCCAGCAGTTTATTAGGCAGGGTTTTGGGGACTAACTATGGCTACACCTTC

v_gene: TRBV11-1
d_gene: .
abundance: .
j_gene: TRBJ2-7
CDR3aa: CASSKGEQHSSYEQYF
CDR3nt: TGTGCCAGCAGCAAGGGGGAACAGCATTCCTCCTACGAGCAGTACTTC